The T cell receptor beta chain under discussion was sequenced for a study of identical twins. A single record per CDR3 protein comes from TCRdb applying MiXCR to the 5' RACE reads. The sample lists around 340,000 distinct CDR3 sequences, 9% to 15% occurring once. This clonotype appeared many times. Trimming pared 0 bases from V and 2 bases from J, leaving 9 bases between. The CDR3 spans 14 residues. Germline loops: CDR1 SGDLS, CDR2 YYNGEE. These data were likewise used in another study, on yellow fever vaccine responses in identical twins.

The V call is TRBV9, the J call TRBJ2-7, with a tentative D call TRBD2 (5 bases). Sequenced input: CD8+ T cells sorted from blood. This TCR was sampled from a woman aged 18-29 years in good health. Here the CDR3 reads CASSVGSGTYEQYF. The CDR3 region has the DNA TGTGCCAGCAGCGTAGGTTCCGGGACCTACGAGCAGTACTTC.